Reported below is one T cell receptor beta chain. Its target is unknown. This entry is derived from a study of a mutant IDH1 vaccine in newly diagnosed glioma. About the research overall: Treated patients had a mean age of 40.4 years and a roughly 62% male, approximately 38% female split. Most patients had received both radiotherapy and temozolomide, the prior options being radiotherapy, temozolomide, or both.

The time point: baseline, week 1 (first vaccination visit). Indicated treatment: pre-vaccination baseline after standard-of-care therapy. The study enrolled donors with new WHO grade 3 or 4 IDH1-mutant, ATRX-lost astrocytomas. Study results and limitations: Pseudoprogression appeared independent of alterations in top peripheral clonotypes.

This table comes from immunoSEQ multiplex PCR, and its TCRdb copy is limited to in-frame clones, with some not included. The sample lists about 69,000 clones; 80% to 90% were seen once. Germline V CDR1 and CDR2: SGHRS, YFSETQ. The CDR3 loop spans 16 amino acids. V was pared by 3 bases and J by 2 bases, with 16 bases between. The input for sequencing was PBMCs, taken from a glioma patient treated with radiotherapy, temozolomide or both. This TCR derives from a man aged 30 to 45 with glioma. This sequence joins TRBV5-1 and TRBJ2-3; tentatively, D is TRBD2 (6 bases). CDR3 nucleotides: TGCGCCAGCAGCTGGGGTCTAGCGCGCTTCACAGATACGCAGTATTTT. Residues: CASSWGLARFTDTQYF.